The next 17 T cell receptor beta chains were all read from a single sample in a study of blood T cell repertoires in COVID-19. The table came from immunoSEQ multiplex PCR; TCRdb's copy has only in-frame clones and leaves some out. The repertoire has under 200,000 clones, about nine tenths of them found once; the top ten carry 11%. Sequencing used peripheral blood. The receptor set was obtained from a woman aged 55-69 years with COVID-19, enrolled during active disease.

This rearrangement joins TRBV9 to TRBJ2-2; 10 nucleotides align to TRBD2. The junction had 7 bases not matched to a gene; V was cut back by 3 bases and J by 5 bases. The CDR3 has 16 amino acids. CDR1 SGDLS and CDR2 YYNGEE come from the germline V gene. CDR3 in amino acids: CASSEVPAGGTGELFF. The CDR3 nucleotides read TGTGCCAGCAGCGAGGTGCCAGCGGGGGGGACCGGGGAGCTGTTTTTT. The whole variable domain, filled in from reference TRBV9 and TRBJ2-2, reads DSGVTQTPKHLITATGQRVTLRCSPRSGDLSVYWYQQSLDQGLQFLIQYYNGEERAKGNILERFSAQQFPDLHSELNLSSLELGDSALYFCASSEVPAGGTGELFFGEGSRLTVL.

This clone was seen a few times. The CDR3, as DNA: TGCGCCAGCAGATCCCGTCCAGATCAGCCCCAGCATTTT. Residues: CASRSRPDQPQHF. The chain couples TRBV5-1 to TRBJ1-5; D ambiguous. V was cut by 5 bases and J by 5 bases, with 11 bases left in between. Germline-derived CDR1 and CDR2 are SGHRS and YFSETQ. The CDR3 is made up of 13 amino acids.

The gene calls are TRBV7-2 and TRBJ2-7, with TRBD2 matching over 15 bases. Germline V gene data show CDR1 as SGHTA and CDR2 as FQGNSA. The CDR3 covers 17 residues. V dropped 3 bases and J dropped 3; count of bases not matched to a gene: 6. The CDR3 reads CASSFSGLAGGFYEQYF. The DNA for the CDR3 is TGTGCCAGCAGCTTCTCGGGACTAGCGGGAGGATTCTACGAGCAGTACTTC.

This chain connects TRBV3-1 (or the pseudogene TRBV3-2) to TRBJ2-7, with D perhaps TRBD2 (6 bases). The CDR3 contains 15 residues. Germline V CDR1 and CDR2: LGHDT, YNNKEL (reference sequence). Trimming removed 0 bases at V and 3 bases at J, with 12 bases between. CDR3: CASSQDVAEGYEQYF. The DNA of the CDR3 is TGTGCCAGCAGCCAAGACGTTGCGGAGGGCTACGAGCAGTACTTC.

This chain uses TRBV5-1 with TRBJ1-2; 9 bases match TRBD1. The V segment lost 1 base and the J segment 5 bases; nucleotides outside the gene matches: 6. Per the germline V gene, CDR1 is SGHRS and CDR2 is YFSETQ. The CDR3 runs 15 residues. The CDR3 here is CASSLPGQGFYGYTF. CDR3 DNA sequence: TGCGCCAGCAGCTTGCCGGGACAGGGATTTTATGGCTACACCTTC.

There are a few counts of this clone. The V gene is TRBV19, the J gene TRBJ1-5; the D gene is possibly TRBD1 (5 bases). From germline, CDR1 is LNHDA and CDR2 SQIVND (reference sequence). There are 14 residues in the CDR3. The V end lost 5 bases, the J end lost 4 bases, and 12 bases lay between the germline ends. CDR3 sequence: CASSQTGGNQPQHF. The CDR3, as DNA: TGTGCCAGTAGTCAAACAGGAGGGAATCAGCCCCAGCATTTT.

The CDR3 protein is CASSLGQDRDTYEQYF. DNA of the CDR3: TGTGCCAGCAGCTTAGGTCAGGACAGGGACACCTACGAGCAGTACTTC. The chain recombines TRBV7-6 with TRBJ2-7, with 8 bases fitting TRBD1. CDR1 SGHVS and CDR2 FNYEAQ come from the germline V gene. The CDR3 length is 16 residues. Germline trimming cut 1 base from V and 2 bases from J; bases unmatched to any gene: 7.

The chain uses TRBV6-5 and TRBJ1-3, with D hard to call. Germline V gene lookup returns CDR1 MNHEY and CDR2 SVGAGI. This CDR3 is 16 amino acids long. V lost 0 bases and J 0 bases, leaving 9 bases between the germline ends. In DNA, the CDR3 is TGTGCCAGCAGTTACTCGGGGAGGACCTCTGGAAACACCATATATTTT. It is translated as CASSYSGRTSGNTIYF.

The CDR3 spells CASSQGDRGRYEKLFF. DNA of the CDR3: TGTGCCAGCAGCCAAGGAGACAGGGGACGATATGAAAAACTGTTTTTT. The chain has TRBV4-2 and TRBJ1-4, with 8 bases lining up with TRBD1. Germline assignment: CDR1 LGHNA and CDR2 YNFKEQ. The CDR3 totals 16 residues. The J segment lost 6 bases and the V segment lost 1 base, leaving 7 bases of the junction unmatched.

This chain links TRBV24-1 with TRBJ1-5, with a tentative D call TRBD1 (6 bases). Germline assignment: CDR1 KGHDR and CDR2 SFDVKD. This CDR3 comprises 16 residues. Deletions cut 7 bases from V and 3 bases from J, with 18 bases between. CDR3 in amino acids: CATSATLRGNNQPQHF. CDR3 nucleotide sequence: TGTGCCACCAGCGCTACCCTTAGGGGGAACAATCAGCCCCAGCATTTT.

The V call is TRBV9, the J call TRBJ2-1; the match to TRBD1 covers 7 bases. From germline, CDR1 is SGDLS and CDR2 YYNGEE. Unmatched junction bases numbered 5, after V lost 7 bases and J lost 4 bases. This CDR3 contains 13 residues. This chain's CDR3 is CASAGTAYNEQFF. The CDR3 nucleotides read TGTGCCAGCGCAGGGACAGCGTACAATGAGCAGTTCTTC. The full variable domain, in which reference TRBV9 and TRBJ2-1 provide the parts outside the CDR3, is DSGVTQTPKHLITATGQRVTLRCSPRSGDLSVYWYQQSLDQGLQFLIQYYNGEERAKGNILERFSAQQFPDLHSELNLSSLELGDSALYFCASAGTAYNEQFFGPGTRLTVL.

The genes are TRBV7-9 and TRBJ2-3; 8 bases match TRBD1. J was trimmed by 4 bases and V by 2 bases; bases with no gene match: 2. Germline CDR1 is SEHNR and CDR2 is FQNEAQ (reference sequence). This CDR3 has 14 residues. CDR3 residues: CASSLQGAADTQYF. CDR3 bases: TGTGCCAGCAGCTTACAGGGGGCCGCAGATACGCAGTATTTT.

V usage is TRBV4-3 and J usage is TRBJ1-1; D remains unclear. Per germline, CDR1 LGHNA and CDR2 YSLEER. This CDR3 comprises 15 residues. V dropped 2 bases and J dropped 1 base, with 11 bases sitting between them. Written as DNA, the CDR3 is TGCGCCAGCAGCCAACGGGTGACTGGGAACACTGAAGCTTTCTTT. It encodes CASSQRVTGNTEAFF.

The J gene is TRBJ2-7, the V gene TRBV9, with 7 bases matching TRBD1. CDR3 size: 15 residues. CDR1 is SGDLS, CDR2 YYNGEE, per germline. J gave up 1 base and V 4 bases, and 8 bases lay outside the gene matches. CDR3: CASSIGATGSYEQYF. The DNA of the CDR3 is TGTGCCAGCAGCATAGGGGCGACAGGGTCCTACGAGCAGTACTTC.

The CDR3 DNA follows: TGTGCCAGCAGCGTGGGGGCATGGACGGCAGATACGCAGTATTTT. Translated: CASSVGAWTADTQYF. The V and J genes are TRBV11-2 and TRBJ2-3; D may be TRBD1 (6 bases). The V end was cut by 5 bases, the J end by 4 bases, with 16 bases between. Looked up from germline, CDR1 is SGHAT and CDR2 is FQNNGV. The CDR3 totals 15 residues.

The CDR3, as DNA: TGTGCCAGCAGCTTAGGGAGGGCCTACGAGCAGTACTTC. It codes for CASSLGRAYEQYF. The V call is TRBV7-6, the J call TRBJ2-7; tentatively, D is TRBD2 (6 bases). The CDR3 spans 13 residues. In germline, CDR1 is SGHVS, CDR2 FNYEAQ. The V gene lost 1 base and the J gene lost 2 bases, with 6 bases spanning the gap.

The chain employs TRBV9 and TRBJ1-5; D is possibly TRBD1 (6 bases). CDR1 SGDLS and CDR2 YYNGEE come from the germline V gene. This CDR3 comprises 13 residues. Trimming shortened V by 1 base and J by 7 bases, and 9 bases separated the two germline ends. The CDR3 sequence is CASSVRGIQPQHF. CDR3 nucleotides: TGTGCCAGCAGCGTAAGGGGGATCCAGCCCCAGCATTTT.